This is a list of T cell receptor beta chains from one sample in a study of graft-versus-host responses after intestinal transplantation. TCRdb's table, derived via immunoSEQ multiplex PCR, lists solely in-frame clones and lacks some. This table has under 150,000 clones, more than 90% appearing once. Their antigens are not known. The sample in question was unstimulated CD4+ T cells sorted from spleen or lymph node cells, obtained before intestinal transplant. These TCRs come from a human donor who received an intestinal transplant. CDR3s leave out the opening cysteine and the closing phenylalanine or tryptophan. Fields, in order: V gene, CDR3 protein.

>TRBV6-5
ASLDGSGAYGYT
>TRBV4-1
ASSQVYNEQF
>TRBV18
ASASQAQETQY
>TRBV30
AWRSVWTSGVPGTQY
>TRBV10-3
AISSSEASNYGYT
>TRBV5-1
ASSARGPQETQY
>TRBV19
ASSIEDYNEQF
>TRBV5-4
ASSLALGYGYT
>TRBV7-2
ASSFRTGGYGYT
>TRBV13
ASSLGRRETQY
>TRBV18
ASSPRQGAGETQY
>TRBV5-4
ASSSPQGAQETQY
>TRBV5-8
ASSSYNRDTEKLF
>TRBV4-1
ASSHRQGGIFYGYT
>TRBV11-2
ASSLYLAGGYQALNEQF
>TRBV4-2
ASSQMGHYGYT
>TRBV19
ASSIGVGGPNYGYT
>TRBV21-1
ASSSQRMNTEAF
>TRBV7-9
ASSLVGATLGTYNEQF
>TRBV18
ASSPRSENSPLH
>TRBV6-5
ASRATGGSTGYT
>TRBV7-9
ASSLPGTGNTIY